This T cell receptor beta chain came from a study of OX40 agonist ivuxolimab in advanced cancers. General study findings and limits: The mean number of expanded clones was higher in CD8+ T cells than in CD4+.

TCRdb's copy holds only in-frame clones and misses some; the assay was immunoSEQ multiplex PCR. The sample records some 45,000 clones, about nine tenths being singletons. Of note for this clone: Its antigen remains unidentified.

This TCR came from an adult with an advanced solid tumor such as melanoma, head and neck, liver or kidney cancer. The source material was CD4+ or CD8+ T cells sorted from blood, sampled in a trial of the OX40 agonist ivuxolimab.

The CDR3 nucleotides are TGTGCCAGCATCCCCGGACGAGGGAATGAGCAGTTCTTC. Amino acid sequence: CASIPGRGNEQFF. The V and J genes are TRBV27 and TRBJ2-1; D may be TRBD2 (5 bases). Germline V CDR1 and CDR2: MNHEY, SMNVEV (reference sequence). V dropped 7 bases and J dropped 7 bases, with 14 bases sitting between them. The CDR3 runs to 13 residues.